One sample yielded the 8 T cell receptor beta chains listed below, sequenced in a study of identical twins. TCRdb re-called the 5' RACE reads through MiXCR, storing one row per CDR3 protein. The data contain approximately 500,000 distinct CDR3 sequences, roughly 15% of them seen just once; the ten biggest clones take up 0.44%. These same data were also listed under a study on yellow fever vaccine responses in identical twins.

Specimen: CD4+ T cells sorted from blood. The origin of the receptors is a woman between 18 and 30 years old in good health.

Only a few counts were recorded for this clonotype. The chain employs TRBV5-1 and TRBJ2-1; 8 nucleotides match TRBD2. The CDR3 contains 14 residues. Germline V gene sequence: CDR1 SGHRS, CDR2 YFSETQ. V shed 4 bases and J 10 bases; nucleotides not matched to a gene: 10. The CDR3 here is CASSATGGGTEQFF. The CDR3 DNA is TGCGCCAGCAGCGCGACGGGCGGGGGGACCGAGCAGTTCTTC. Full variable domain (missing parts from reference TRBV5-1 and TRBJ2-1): KAGVTQTPRYLIKTRGQQVTLSCSPISGHRSVSWYQQTPGQGLQFLFEYFSETQRNKGNFPGRFSGRQFSNSRSEMNVSTLELGDSALYLCASSATGGGTEQFFGPGTRLTVL.

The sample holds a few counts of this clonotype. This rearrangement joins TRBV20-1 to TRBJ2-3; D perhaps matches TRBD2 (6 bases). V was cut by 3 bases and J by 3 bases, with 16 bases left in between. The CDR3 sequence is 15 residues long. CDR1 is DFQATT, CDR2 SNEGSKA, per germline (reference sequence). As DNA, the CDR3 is TGCAGTGCTAGGAGTATACGGGACTCGACAGATACGCAGTATTTT. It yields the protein CSARSIRDSTDTQYF.

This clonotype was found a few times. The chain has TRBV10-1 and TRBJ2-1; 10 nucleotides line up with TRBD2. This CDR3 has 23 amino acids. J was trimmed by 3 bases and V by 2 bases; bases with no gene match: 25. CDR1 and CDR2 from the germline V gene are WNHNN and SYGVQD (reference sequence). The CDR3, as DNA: TGCGCCAGCAGTGAGCCCACCTCGAAGGTTAGCGGGAGGAGGGCCTACTACTACAATGAGCAGTTCTTC. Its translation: CASSEPTSKVSGRRAYYYNEQFF.

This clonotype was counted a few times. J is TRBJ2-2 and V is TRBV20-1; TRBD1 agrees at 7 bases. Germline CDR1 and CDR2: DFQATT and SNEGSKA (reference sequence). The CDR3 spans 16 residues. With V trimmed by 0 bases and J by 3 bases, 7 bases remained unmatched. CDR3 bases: TGCAGTGCTAGAGATCCGCAGGGGGTCGACACCGGGGAGCTGTTTTTT. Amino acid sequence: CSARDPQGVDTGELFF.

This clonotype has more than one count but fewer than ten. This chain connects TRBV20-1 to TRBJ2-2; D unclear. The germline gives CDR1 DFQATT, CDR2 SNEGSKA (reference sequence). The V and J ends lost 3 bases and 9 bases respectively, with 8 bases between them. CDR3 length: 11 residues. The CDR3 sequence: CSASTRRELFF. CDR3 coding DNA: TGCAGTGCTAGTACTCGTCGGGAGCTGTTTTTT.

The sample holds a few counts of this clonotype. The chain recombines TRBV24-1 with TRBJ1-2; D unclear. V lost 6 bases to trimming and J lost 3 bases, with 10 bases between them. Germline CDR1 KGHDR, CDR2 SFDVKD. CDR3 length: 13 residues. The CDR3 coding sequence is TGTGCCACCAGTTCAAGTTCGTACTATGGCTACACCTTC. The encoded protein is CATSSSSYYGYTF.

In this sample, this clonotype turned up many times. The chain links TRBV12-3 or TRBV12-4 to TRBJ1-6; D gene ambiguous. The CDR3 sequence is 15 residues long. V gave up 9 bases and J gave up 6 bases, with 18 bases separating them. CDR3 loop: CASITGTAGNSPLHF. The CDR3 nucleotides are TGTGCCAGTATCACGGGCACAGCTGGTAATTCACCCCTCCACTTT.

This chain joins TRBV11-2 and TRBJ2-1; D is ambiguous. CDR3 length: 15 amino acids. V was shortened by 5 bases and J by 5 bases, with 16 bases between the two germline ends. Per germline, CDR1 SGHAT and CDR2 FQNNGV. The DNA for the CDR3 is TGTGCCAGCAGCCTCGGGCCCGAAAACCACAATGAGCAGTTCTTC. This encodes CASSLGPENHNEQFF.